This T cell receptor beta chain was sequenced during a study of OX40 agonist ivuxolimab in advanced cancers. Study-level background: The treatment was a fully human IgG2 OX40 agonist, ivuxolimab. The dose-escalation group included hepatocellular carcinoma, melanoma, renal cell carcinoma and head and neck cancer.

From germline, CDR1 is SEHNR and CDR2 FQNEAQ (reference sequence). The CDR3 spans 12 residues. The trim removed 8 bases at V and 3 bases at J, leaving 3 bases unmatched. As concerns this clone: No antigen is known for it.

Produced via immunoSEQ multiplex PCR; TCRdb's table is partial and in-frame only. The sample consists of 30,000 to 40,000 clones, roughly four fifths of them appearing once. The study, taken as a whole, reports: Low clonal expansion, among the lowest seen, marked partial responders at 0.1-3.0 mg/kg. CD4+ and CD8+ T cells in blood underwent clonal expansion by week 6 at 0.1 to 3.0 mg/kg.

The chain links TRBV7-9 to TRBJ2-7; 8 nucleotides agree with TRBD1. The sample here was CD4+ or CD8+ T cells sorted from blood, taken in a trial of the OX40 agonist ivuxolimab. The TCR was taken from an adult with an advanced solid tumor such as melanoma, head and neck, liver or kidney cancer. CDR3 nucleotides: TGTGCCAGCCGACAGGGGAGCTACGAGCAGTACTTC. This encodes CASRQGSYEQYF.